This T cell receptor beta chain was identified during a study of CD8+ T cells in alopecia areata. In the study overall: C3H/HeJ graft donors with spontaneous alopecia, aged about 6-12 months, supplied skin that was transplanted onto female C3H/HeJ mice aged roughly 7-11 weeks.

Sequencing relied on a cDNA template that was reverse transcribed from extracted RNA. Assay used: immunoSEQ multiplex PCR; TCRdb lists only in-frame clones, some missing. This repertoire holds roughly 120,000 clones, and none appear only once. Findings and caveats of the study: Unlike in mice, where it was clearer, TCR sharing across patients was less clear, possibly HLA-related. Lesional scalp, notably in alopecia totalis/universalis, had clonality above that of normal scalp. Sequenced scalp T cells also include alphabeta T cells resident in normal skin.

This clone has a handful of counts. Its specificity is unknown. Gene names and germline match the mouse. The specimen was lesional skin. The receptor was derived from a C3H/HeJ mouse with alopecia areata. The strain bears MHC haplotype H2-k.

The CDR3 bases that were read are TGCACCTGCAGTGATTACACCAACGAA. Its protein product is CTCSDYTNE. The entire CDR3 protein is CTCSDYTNERLFF. J is TRBJ1-4 and V is TRBV1; D remains unclear. The read comes to an end 4 residues before the CDR3 does, leaving the germline J gene to fill in the end. Looked up from germline, CDR1 is NSQYPW and CDR2 is LRSPGD (reference sequence). The CDR3 sequence is 13 residues long. Trimming shortened V by 4 bases and J by 3 bases, and 6 bases separated the two germline ends.